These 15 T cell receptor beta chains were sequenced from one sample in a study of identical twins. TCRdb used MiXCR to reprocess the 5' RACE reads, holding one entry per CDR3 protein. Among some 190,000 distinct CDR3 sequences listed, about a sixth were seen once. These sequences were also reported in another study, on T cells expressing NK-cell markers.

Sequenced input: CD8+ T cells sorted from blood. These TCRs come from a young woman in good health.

CDR3 amino acids: CASSSDLSSYEQYF. CDR3 nucleotide sequence: TGTGCCAGCAGTTCTGACCTAAGCTCCTACGAGCAGTACTTC. V and J are TRBV12-3 or TRBV12-4 and TRBJ2-7; no clear D gene. V was cut by 4 bases and J by 0 bases, with 10 bases left in between. CDR3 length: 14 residues.

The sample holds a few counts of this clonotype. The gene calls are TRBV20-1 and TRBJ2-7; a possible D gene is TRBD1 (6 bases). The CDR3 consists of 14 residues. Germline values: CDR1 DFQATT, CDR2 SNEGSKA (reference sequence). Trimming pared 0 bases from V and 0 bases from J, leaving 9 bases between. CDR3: CSARELDSSYEQYF. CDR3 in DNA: TGCAGTGCTAGAGAATTGGACAGCTCCTACGAGCAGTACTTC.

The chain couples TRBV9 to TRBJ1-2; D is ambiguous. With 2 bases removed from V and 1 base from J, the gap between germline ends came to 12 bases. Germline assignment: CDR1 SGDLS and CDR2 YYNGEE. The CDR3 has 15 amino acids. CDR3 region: CASSVARTGNYGYTF. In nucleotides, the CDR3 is TGTGCCAGCAGCGTGGCCCGGACGGGTAACTATGGCTACACCTTC.

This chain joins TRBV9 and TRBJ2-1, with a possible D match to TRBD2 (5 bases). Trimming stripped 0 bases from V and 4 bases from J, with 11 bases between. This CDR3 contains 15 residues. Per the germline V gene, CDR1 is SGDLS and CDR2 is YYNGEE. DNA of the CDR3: TGTGCCAGCAGCGTAGGAAGTAGCGAGTACAATGAGCAGTTCTTC. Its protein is CASSVGSSEYNEQFF.

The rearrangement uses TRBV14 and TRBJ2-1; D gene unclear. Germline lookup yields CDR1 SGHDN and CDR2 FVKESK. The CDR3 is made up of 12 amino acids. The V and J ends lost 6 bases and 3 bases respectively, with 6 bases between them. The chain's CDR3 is CASSPYYNEQFF. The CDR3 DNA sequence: TGTGCCAGCAGTCCGTACTACAATGAGCAGTTCTTC.

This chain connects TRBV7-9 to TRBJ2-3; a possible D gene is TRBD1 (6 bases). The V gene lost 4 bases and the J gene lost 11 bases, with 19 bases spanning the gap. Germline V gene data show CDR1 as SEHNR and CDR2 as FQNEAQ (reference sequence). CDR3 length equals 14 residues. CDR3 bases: TGTGCCAGCAGCTCCGTGCACAGGGACGGAGAGCAGTATTTT. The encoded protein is CASSSVHRDGEQYF.

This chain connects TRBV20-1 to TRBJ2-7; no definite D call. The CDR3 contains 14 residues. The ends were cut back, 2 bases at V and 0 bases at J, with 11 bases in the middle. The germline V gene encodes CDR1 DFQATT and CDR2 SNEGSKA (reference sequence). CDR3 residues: CSARWPASSYEQYF. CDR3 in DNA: TGCAGTGCTAGATGGCCTGCTAGCTCCTACGAGCAGTACTTC.

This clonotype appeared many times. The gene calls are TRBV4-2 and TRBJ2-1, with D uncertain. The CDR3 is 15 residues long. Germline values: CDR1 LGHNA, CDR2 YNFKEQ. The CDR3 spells CASQAALVSYNEQFF. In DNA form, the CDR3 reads TGTGCATCTCAGGCGGCCCTTGTATCCTACAATGAGCAGTTCTTC.

CDR3 coding DNA: TGTGCCAGCAGGGTCTATGACTACGAGCAGTACTTC. Amino acids: CASRVYDYEQYF. The rearrangement joins TRBV2 to TRBJ2-7; D is uncertain. V lost 6 bases, J lost 3 bases, and 9 bases lay in between. CDR1 is SNHLY, CDR2 FYNNEI, per germline. The CDR3 runs to 12 residues.

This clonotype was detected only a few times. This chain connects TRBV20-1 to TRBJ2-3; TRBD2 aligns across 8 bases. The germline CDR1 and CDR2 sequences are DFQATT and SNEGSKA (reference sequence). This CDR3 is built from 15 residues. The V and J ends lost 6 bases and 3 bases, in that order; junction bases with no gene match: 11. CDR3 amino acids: CSAYPGLEVTDTQYF. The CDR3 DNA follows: TGCAGTGCCTACCCGGGACTAGAAGTAACAGATACGCAGTATTTT.

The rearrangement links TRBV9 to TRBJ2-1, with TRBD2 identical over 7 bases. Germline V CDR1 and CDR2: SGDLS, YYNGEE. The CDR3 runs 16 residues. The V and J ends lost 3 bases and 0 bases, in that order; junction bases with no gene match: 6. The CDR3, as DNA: TGTGCCAGCAGCGGGGGGGGTGGGAGCTCCTACAATGAGCAGTTCTTC. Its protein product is CASSGGGGSSYNEQFF.

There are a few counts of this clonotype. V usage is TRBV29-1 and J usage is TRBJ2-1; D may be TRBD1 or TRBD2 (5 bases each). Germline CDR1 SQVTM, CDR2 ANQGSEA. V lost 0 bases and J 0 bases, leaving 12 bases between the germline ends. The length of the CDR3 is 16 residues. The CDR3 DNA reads TGCAGCGTTGAAGATCTTCGGGGCAGCTCCTACAATGAGCAGTTCTTC. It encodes CSVEDLRGSSYNEQFF.

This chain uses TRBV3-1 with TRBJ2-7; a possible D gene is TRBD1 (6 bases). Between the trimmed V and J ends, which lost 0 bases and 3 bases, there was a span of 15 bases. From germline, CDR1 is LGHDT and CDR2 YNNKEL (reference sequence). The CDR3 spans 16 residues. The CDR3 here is CASSQDPRQVLYEQYF. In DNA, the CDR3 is TGTGCCAGCAGCCAAGATCCGAGACAGGTCCTCTACGAGCAGTACTTC.

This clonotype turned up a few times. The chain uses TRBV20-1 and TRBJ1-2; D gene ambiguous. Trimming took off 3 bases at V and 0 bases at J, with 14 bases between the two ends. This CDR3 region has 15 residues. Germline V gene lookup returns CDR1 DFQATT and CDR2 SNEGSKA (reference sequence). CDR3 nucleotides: TGCAGTGCTAGGAGGATCTTATCGGCTAACTATGGCTACACCTTC. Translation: CSARRILSANYGYTF.

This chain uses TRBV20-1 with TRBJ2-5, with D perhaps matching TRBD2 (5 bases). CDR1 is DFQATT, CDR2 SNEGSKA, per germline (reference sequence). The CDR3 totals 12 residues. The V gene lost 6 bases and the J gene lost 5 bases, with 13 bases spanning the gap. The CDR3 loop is CSARPKRETQYF. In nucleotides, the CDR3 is TGCAGTGCCCGACCTAAGCGGGAGACCCAGTACTTC.